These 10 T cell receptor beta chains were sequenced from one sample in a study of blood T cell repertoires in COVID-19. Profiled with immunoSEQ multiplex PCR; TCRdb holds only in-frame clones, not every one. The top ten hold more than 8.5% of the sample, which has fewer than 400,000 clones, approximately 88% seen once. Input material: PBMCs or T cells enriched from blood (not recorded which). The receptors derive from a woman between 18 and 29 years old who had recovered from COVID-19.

The CDR3, as DNA: TGTGCCAGTAGTACCCCTGCGAGCGGTGTAGCCAAAAACATTCAGTACTTC. Protein product: CASSTPASGVAKNIQYF. The chain uses TRBV19 and TRBJ2-4; TRBD2 might be the D (5 bases). This CDR3 is built from 17 residues. Germline values: CDR1 LNHDA, CDR2 SQIVND (reference sequence). Deletions cut 4 bases from V and 0 bases from J, with 16 bases between. The full variable domain, in which reference TRBV19 and TRBJ2-4 provide the parts outside the CDR3, is DGGITQSPKYLFRKEGQNVTLSCEQNLNHDAMYWYRQDPGQGLRLIYYSQIVNDFQKGDIAEGYSVSREKKESFPLTVTSAQKNPTAFYLCASSTPASGVAKNIQYFGAGTRLSVL.

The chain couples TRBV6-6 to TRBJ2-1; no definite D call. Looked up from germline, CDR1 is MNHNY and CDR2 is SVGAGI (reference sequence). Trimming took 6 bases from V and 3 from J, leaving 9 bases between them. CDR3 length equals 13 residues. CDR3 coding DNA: TGTGCCAGCAGCCCAACGAGCTACAATGAGCAGTTCTTC. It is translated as CASSPTSYNEQFF.

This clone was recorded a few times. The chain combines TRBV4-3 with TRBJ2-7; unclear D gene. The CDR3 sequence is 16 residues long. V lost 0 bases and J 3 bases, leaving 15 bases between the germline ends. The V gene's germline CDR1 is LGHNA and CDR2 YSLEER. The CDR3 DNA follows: TGCGCCAGCAGCCAAGATCATCGGTCGGTCGACTACGAGCAGTACTTC. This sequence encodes CASSQDHRSVDYEQYF.

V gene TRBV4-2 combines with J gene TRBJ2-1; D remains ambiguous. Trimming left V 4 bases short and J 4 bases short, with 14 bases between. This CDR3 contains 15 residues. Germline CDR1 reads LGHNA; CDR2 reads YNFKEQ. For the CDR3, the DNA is TGTGCCAGCAGCCCCAGTCATGGCCAGTACAATGAGCAGTTCTTC. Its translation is CASSPSHGQYNEQFF.

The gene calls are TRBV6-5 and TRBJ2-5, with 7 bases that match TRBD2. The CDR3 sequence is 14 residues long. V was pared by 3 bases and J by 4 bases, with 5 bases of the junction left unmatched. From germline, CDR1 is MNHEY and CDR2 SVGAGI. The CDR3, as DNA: TGTGCCAGCAGTTATGATCGCGGGAGAGAGACCCAGTACTTC. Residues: CASSYDRGRETQYF.

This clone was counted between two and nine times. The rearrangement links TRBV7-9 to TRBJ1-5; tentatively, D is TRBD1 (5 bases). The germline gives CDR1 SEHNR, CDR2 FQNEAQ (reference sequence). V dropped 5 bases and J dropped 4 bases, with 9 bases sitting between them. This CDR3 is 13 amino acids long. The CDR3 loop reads CASSARQNQPQHF. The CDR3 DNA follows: TGTGCCAGCAGCGCAAGACAGAATCAGCCCCAGCATTTT. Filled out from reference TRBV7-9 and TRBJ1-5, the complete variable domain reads DTGVSQNPRHKITKRGQNVTFRCDPISEHNRLYWYRQTLGQGPEFLTYFQNEAQLEKSRLLSDRFSAERPKGSFSTLEIQRTEQGDSAMYLCASSARQNQPQHFGDGTRLSIL.

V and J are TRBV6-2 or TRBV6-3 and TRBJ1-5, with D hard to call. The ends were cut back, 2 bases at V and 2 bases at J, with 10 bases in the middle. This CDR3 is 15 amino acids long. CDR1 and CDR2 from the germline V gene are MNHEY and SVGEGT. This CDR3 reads CASSYLGFGNQPQHF. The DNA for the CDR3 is TGTGCCAGCAGTTACCTCGGGTTCGGCAATCAGCCCCAGCATTTT.

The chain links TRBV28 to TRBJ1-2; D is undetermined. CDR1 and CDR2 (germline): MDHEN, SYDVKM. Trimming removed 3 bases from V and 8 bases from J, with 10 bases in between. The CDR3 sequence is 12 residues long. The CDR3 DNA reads TGTGCCAGCAGTTTGGGGAGGTCGGGCTACACCTTC. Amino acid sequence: CASSLGRSGYTF.

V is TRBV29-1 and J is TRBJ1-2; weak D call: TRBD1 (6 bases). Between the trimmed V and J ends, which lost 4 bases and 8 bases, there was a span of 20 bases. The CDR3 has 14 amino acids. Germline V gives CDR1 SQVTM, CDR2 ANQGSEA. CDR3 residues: CSVVGETGSRGYTF. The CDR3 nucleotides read TGCAGCGTTGTGGGAGAGACAGGTAGCCGAGGCTACACCTTC.

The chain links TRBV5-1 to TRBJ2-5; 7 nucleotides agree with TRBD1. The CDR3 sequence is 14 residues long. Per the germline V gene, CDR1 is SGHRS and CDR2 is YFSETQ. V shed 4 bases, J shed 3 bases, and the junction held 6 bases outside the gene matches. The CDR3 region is CASSVQGSEETQYF. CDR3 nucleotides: TGCGCCAGCAGCGTACAGGGGTCTGAAGAGACCCAGTACTTC.